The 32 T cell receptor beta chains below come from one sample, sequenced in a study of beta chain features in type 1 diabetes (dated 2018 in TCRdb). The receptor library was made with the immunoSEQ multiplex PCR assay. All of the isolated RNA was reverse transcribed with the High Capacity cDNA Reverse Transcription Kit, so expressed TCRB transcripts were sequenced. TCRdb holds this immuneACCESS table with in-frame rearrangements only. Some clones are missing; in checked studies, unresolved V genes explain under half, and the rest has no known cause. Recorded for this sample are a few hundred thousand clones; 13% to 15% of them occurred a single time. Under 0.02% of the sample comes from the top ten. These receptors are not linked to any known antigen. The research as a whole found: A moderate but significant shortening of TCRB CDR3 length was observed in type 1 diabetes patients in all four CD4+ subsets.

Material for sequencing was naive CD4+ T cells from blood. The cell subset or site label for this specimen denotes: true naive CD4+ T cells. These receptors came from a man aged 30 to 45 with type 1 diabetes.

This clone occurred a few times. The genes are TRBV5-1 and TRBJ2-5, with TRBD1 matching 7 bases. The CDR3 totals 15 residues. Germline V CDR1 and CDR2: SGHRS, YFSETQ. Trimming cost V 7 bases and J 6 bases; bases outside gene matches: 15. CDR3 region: CASSGQAIPNKTQYF. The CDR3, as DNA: TGCGCCAGCTCCGGACAGGCGATCCCTAATAAGACCCAGTACTTC.

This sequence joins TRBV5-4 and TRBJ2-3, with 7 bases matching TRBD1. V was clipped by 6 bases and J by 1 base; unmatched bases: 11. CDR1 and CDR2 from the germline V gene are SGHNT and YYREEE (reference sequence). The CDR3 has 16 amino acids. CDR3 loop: CASTRDRGRGTDTQYF. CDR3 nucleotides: TGTGCCAGCACCCGGGACAGAGGAAGGGGCACAGATACGCAGTATTTT.

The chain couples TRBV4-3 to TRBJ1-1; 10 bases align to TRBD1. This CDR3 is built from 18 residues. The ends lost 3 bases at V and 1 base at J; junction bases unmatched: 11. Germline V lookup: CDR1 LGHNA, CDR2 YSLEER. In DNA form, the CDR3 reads TGCGCCAGCAGCCAGATTAGGGACAGGGGACGATGGAACACTGAAGCTTTCTTT. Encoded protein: CASSQIRDRGRWNTEAFF.

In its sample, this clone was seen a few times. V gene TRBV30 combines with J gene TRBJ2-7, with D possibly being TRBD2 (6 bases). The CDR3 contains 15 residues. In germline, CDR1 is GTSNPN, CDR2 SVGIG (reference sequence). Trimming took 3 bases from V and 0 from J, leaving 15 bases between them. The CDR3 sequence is CAWRSGGFFSYEQYF. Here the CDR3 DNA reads TGTGCCTGGAGATCTGGGGGGTTTTTCTCCTACGAGCAGTACTTC. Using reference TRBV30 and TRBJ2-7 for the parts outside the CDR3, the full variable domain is SQTIHQWPATLVQPVGSPLSLECTVEGTSNPNLYWYRQAAGRGLQLLFYSVGIGQISSEVPQNLSASRPQDRQFILSSKKLLLSDSGFYLCAWRSGGFFSYEQYFGPGTRLTVT.

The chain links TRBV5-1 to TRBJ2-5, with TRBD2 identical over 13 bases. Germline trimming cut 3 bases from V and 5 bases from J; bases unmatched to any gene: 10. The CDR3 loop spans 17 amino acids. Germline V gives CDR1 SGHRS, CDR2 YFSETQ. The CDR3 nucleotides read TGCGCCAGCAGCTCGGACCCCGGGACTAGCGGGATTGAGACCCAGTACTTC. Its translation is CASSSDPGTSGIETQYF.

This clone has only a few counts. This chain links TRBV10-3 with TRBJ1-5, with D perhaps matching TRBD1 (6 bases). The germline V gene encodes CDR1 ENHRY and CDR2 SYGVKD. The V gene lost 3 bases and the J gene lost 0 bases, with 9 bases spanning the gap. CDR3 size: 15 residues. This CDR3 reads CAISETGNSNQPQHF. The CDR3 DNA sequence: TGTGCCATCAGTGAAACAGGGAATAGCAATCAGCCCCAGCATTTT.

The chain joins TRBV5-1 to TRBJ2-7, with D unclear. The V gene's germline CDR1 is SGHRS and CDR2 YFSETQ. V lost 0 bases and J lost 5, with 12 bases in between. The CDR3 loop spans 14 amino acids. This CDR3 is CASSLGPPPNEQYF. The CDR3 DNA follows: TGCGCCAGCAGCTTGGGCCCGCCGCCTAACGAGCAGTACTTC. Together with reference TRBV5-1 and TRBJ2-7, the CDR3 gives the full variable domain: KAGVTQTPRYLIKTRGQQVTLSCSPISGHRSVSWYQQTPGQGLQFLFEYFSETQRNKGNFPGRFSGRQFSNSRSEMNVSTLELGDSALYLCASSLGPPPNEQYFGPGTRLTVT.

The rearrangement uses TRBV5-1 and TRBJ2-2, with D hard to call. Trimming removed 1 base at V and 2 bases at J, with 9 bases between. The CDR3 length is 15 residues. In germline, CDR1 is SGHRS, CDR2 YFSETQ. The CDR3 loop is CASSLRTVNTGELFF. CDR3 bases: TGCGCCAGCAGCTTGAGAACAGTAAACACCGGGGAGCTGTTTTTT.

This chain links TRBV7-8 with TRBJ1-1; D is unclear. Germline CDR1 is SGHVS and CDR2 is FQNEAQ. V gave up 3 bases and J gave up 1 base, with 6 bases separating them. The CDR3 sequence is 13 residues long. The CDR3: CASSFGRNTEAFF. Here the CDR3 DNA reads TGTGCCAGCAGCTTTGGGAGGAACACTGAAGCTTTCTTT.

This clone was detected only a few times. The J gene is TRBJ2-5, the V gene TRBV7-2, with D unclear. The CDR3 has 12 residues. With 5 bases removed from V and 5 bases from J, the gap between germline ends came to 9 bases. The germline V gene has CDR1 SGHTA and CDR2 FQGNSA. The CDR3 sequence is CASSNPEETQYF. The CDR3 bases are TGTGCCAGCAGCAACCCCGAGGAGACCCAGTACTTC. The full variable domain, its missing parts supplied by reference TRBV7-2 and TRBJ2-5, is GAGVSQSPSNKVTEKGKDVELRCDPISGHTALYWYRQSLGQGLEFLIYFQGNSAPDKSGLPSDRFSAERTGGSVSTLTIQRTQQEDSAVYLCASSNPEETQYFGPGTRLLVL.

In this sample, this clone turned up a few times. The CDR3 DNA reads as TGTGCCAGCAGTGAACCTTCTAGCGGGAGTCCCTACAATGAGCAGTTCTTC. It yields the protein CASSEPSSGSPYNEQFF. This chain connects TRBV25-1 to TRBJ2-1; 10 bases fit TRBD2. CDR3 size: 17 residues. The V segment lost 2 bases and the J segment 2 bases; nucleotides outside the gene matches: 6. CDR1 is MGHDK and CDR2 is SYGVNS in the germline V gene.

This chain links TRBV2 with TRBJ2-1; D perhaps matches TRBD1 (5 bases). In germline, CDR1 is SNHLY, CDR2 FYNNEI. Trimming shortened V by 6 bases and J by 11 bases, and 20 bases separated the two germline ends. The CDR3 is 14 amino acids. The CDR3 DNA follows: TGTGCCAGCAGAGCTGAAACAGGTCCGATCCAGCAGTTCTTC. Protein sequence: CASRAETGPIQQFF.

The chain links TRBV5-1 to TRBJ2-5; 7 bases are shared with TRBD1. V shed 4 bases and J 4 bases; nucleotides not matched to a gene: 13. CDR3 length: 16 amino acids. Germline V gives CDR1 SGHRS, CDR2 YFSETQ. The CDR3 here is CASSLLIDRELETQYF. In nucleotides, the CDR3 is TGCGCCAGCAGCCTGCTTATTGACAGGGAATTAGAGACCCAGTACTTC.

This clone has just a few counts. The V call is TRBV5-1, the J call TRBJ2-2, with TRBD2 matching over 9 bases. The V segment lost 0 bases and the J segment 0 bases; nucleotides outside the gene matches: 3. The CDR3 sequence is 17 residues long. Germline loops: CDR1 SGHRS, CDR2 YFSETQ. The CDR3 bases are TGCGCCAGCAGCTTGGCTAGCGGGGCCGCGAACACCGGGGAGCTGTTTTTT. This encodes CASSLASGAANTGELFF.

CDR3 residues: CASSPSEQGSTEAFF. CDR3 nucleotide sequence: TGTGCCAGCAGCCCGAGCGAACAGGGATCCACTGAAGCTTTCTTT. This chain links TRBV5-4 with TRBJ1-1, with D perhaps TRBD1 (6 bases). The germline CDR1 and CDR2 sequences are SGHNT and YYREEE (reference sequence). The CDR3 is 15 residues long. Trimming left V 4 bases short and J 4 bases short, with 17 bases between.

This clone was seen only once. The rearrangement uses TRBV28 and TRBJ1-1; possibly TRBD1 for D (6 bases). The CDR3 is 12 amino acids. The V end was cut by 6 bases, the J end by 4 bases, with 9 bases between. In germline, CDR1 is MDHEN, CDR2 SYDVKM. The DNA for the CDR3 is TGTGCCAGCAGAGGCAGGGGCACTGAAGCTTTCTTT. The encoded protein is CASRGRGTEAFF.

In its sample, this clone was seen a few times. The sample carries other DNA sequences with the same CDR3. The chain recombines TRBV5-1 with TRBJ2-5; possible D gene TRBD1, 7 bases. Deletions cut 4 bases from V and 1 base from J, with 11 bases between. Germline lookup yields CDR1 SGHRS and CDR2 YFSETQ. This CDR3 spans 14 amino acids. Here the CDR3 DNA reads TGCGCCAGCAGCCTGCGGGACAGCCAAGAGACCCAGTACTTC. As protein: CASSLRDSQETQYF.

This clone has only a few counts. The CDR3 region has the DNA TGTGCCAGCAGCCCCTCCAGGGCTAGTCGGGAGACCCAGTACTTC. It yields the protein CASSPSRASRETQYF. This sequence joins TRBV4-2 and TRBJ2-5; weak D call: TRBD1 (5 bases). Trimming took 4 bases from V and 5 from J, leaving 17 bases between them. Per germline, CDR1 LGHNA and CDR2 YNFKEQ. The CDR3 length is 15 residues.

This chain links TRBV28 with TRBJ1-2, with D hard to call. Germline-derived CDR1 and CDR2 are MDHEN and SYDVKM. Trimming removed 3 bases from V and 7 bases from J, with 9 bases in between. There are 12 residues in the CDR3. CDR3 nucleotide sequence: TGTGCCAGCAGTTTCTCCCCTTCTGGCTACACCTTC. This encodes CASSFSPSGYTF.

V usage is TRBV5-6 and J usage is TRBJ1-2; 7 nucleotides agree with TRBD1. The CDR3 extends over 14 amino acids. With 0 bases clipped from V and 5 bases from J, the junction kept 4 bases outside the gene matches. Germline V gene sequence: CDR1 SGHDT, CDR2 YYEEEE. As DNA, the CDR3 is TGTGCCAGCAGCTTGGTCGACAGGGAGTATGGCTACACCTTC. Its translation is CASSLVDREYGYTF.

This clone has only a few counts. The CDR3 reads CASSFLTGSYEQYF. CDR3 nucleotides: TGTGCCAGCAGTTTTCTGACAGGTTCCTACGAGCAGTACTTC. The rearrangement links TRBV28 to TRBJ2-7, with D possibly matching TRBD1 (6 bases). V lost 3 bases and J lost 1, with 10 bases in between. Germline CDR1 reads MDHEN; CDR2 reads SYDVKM. The CDR3 runs to 14 residues.

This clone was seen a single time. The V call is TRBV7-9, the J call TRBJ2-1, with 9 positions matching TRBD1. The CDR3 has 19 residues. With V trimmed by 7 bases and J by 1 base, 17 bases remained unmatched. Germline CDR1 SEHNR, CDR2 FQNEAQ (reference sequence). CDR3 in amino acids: CASTPWGTGLILSYNEQFF. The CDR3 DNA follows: TGTGCCAGCACTCCCTGGGGGACAGGGCTCATTTTATCCTACAATGAGCAGTTCTTC.

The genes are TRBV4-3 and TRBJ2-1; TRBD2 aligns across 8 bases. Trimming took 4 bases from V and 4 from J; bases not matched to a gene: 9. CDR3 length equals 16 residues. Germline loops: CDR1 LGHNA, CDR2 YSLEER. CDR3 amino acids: CASSLQASGLYNEQFF. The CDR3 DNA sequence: TGCGCCAGCAGCCTCCAGGCTAGCGGGCTGTACAATGAGCAGTTCTTC.

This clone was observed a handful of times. CDR3 amino acids: CASSLALAGEVETQYF. DNA of the CDR3: TGTGCCAGCAGCTTGGCCTTAGCGGGAGAGGTTGAGACCCAGTACTTC. This chain joins TRBV5-4 and TRBJ2-5; 9 bases map to TRBD2. Germline V gives CDR1 SGHNT, CDR2 YYREEE (reference sequence). This CDR3 spans 16 amino acids. V was clipped by 0 bases and J by 5 bases; unmatched bases: 8. The full variable domain, with the rest looked up from reference TRBV5-4 and TRBJ2-5, is ETGVTQSPTHLIKTRGQQVTLRCSSQSGHNTVSWYQQALGQGPQFIFQYYREEENGRGNFPPRFSGLQFPNYSSELNVNALELDDSALYLCASSLALAGEVETQYFGPGTRLLVL.

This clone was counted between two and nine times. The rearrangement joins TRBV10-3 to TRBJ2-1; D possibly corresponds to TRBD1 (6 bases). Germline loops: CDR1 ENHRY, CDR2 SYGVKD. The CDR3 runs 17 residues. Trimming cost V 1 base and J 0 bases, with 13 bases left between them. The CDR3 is CAISELGTGSSYNEQFF. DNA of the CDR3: TGTGCCATCAGTGAGTTAGGAACAGGGAGCTCCTACAATGAGCAGTTCTTC.

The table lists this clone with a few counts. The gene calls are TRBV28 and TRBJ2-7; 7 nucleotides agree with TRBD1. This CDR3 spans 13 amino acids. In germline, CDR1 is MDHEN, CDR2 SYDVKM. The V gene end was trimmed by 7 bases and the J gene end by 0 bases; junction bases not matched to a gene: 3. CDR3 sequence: CASIRDSSYEQYF. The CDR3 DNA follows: TGTGCCAGCATACGGGACAGCTCCTACGAGCAGTACTTC.

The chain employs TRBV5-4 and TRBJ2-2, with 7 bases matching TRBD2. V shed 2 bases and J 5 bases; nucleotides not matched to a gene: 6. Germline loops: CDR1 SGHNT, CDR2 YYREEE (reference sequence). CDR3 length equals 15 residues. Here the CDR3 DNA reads TGTGCCAGCAGCTTCGGGGGGAGTGGAACCGGGGAGCTGTTTTTT. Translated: CASSFGGSGTGELFF.

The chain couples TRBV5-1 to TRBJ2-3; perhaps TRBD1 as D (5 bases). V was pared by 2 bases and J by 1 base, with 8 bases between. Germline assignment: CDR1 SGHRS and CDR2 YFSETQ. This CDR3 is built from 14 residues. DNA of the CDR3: TGCGCCAGCAGCTTCACAGGTGGCACAGATACGCAGTATTTT. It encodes CASSFTGGTDTQYF.

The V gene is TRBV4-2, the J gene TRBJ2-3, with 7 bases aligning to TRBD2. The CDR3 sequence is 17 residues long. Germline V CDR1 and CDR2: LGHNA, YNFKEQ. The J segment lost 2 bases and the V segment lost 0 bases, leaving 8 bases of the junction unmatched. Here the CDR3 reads CASSQEPSGLPTDTQYF. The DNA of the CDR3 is TGTGCCAGCAGCCAAGAGCCTAGCGGCCTCCCCACAGATACGCAGTATTTT.

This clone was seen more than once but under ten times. CDR3 nucleotide sequence: TGCGCCAGCAGCGTCGAACAGCCGAACACTGAAGCTTTCTTT. Protein product: CASSVEQPNTEAFF. This chain connects TRBV5-1 to TRBJ1-1, with D unclear. The CDR3 has 14 amino acids. Germline-derived CDR1 and CDR2 are SGHRS and YFSETQ. With 4 bases removed from V and 1 base from J, the gap between germline ends came to 11 bases.

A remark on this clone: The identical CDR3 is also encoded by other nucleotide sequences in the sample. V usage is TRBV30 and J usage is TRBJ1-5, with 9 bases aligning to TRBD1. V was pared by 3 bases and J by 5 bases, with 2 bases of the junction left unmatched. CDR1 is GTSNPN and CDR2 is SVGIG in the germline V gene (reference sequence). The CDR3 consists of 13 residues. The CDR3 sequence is CAWSRQGDQPQHF. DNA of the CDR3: TGTGCCTGGAGCCGACAGGGGGATCAGCCCCAGCATTTT.

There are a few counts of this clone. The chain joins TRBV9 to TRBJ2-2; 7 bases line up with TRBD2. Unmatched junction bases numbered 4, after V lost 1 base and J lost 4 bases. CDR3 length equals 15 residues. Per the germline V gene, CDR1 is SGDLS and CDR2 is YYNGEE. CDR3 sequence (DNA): TGTGCCAGCAGCGTACGGGGGAGGGGCACCGGGGAGCTGTTTTTT. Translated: CASSVRGRGTGELFF.